This passage covers 30 T cell receptor beta chains from one sample sequenced in a study of T cell responses to AZD1222 COVID-19 vaccine. Clones were read by immunoSEQ multiplex PCR, and TCRdb kept only the in-frame ones, dropping some. Altogether about 35,000 clones are present, around 84% being singletons, with the ten largest covering approximately 11%. Sequenced material: peripheral blood, taken 28 days after the second AZD1222 dose. Receptors originate from an adult who received the AZD1222 COVID-19 vaccine.

V gene TRBV10-3 combines with J gene TRBJ2-1, with 8 bases aligning to TRBD2. Losses at the gene ends were 4 bases for V and 7 bases for J; bases not matched to a gene: 15. The CDR3 length is 17 residues. Germline CDR1 reads ENHRY; CDR2 reads SYGVKD. The CDR3 reads CAISAPSGGVLGNEQFF. The CDR3, as DNA: TGTGCCATCAGTGCTCCCTCCGGGGGGGTATTGGGAAATGAGCAGTTCTTC.

This clone has only one observation. V usage is TRBV5-6 and J usage is TRBJ1-6; D is ambiguous. The CDR3 runs to 14 residues. V lost 4 bases and J 14 bases, leaving 19 bases between the germline ends. Germline V gene data show CDR1 as SGHDT and CDR2 as YYEEEE. As DNA, the CDR3 is TGTGCCAGCAGCCGAACATGGGCGGGCGGAGCCCTCCACTTT. It yields the protein CASSRTWAGGALHF.

The genes are TRBV7-9 and TRBJ1-6; no clear D gene. The V gene's germline CDR1 is SEHNR and CDR2 FQNEAQ (reference sequence). The V end was cut by 6 bases, the J end by 13 bases, with 7 bases between. This CDR3 region has 10 residues. This CDR3 is CASSPGPLHF. CDR3 sequence (DNA): TGTGCCAGCAGTCCTGGGCCCCTCCACTTT. Looking up the rest from reference TRBV7-9 and TRBJ1-6 gives the full variable domain: DTGVSQNPRHKITKRGQNVTFRCDPISEHNRLYWYRQTLGQGPEFLTYFQNEAQLEKSRLLSDRFSAERPKGSFSTLEIQRTEQGDSAMYLCASSPGPLHFGNGTRLTVT.

The chain joins TRBV6-1 to TRBJ2-1; TRBD2 aligns across 12 bases. The CDR3 is 20 amino acids. The V gene end was trimmed by 4 bases and the J gene end by 2 bases; junction bases not matched to a gene: 15. Germline CDR1 and CDR2: MNHNS and SASEGT. The CDR3 bases are TGTGCCAGCAGTGGGGCCCGACTAGCGGGAGAAAACCGGCCCTACAATGAGCAGTTCTTC. This translates into CASSGARLAGENRPYNEQFF.

This CDR3 reads CASSLGTGFNYGYTF. CDR3 DNA sequence: TGTGCCAGCAGCTTAGGGACAGGATTTAACTATGGCTACACCTTC. This rearrangement joins TRBV7-2 to TRBJ1-2, with TRBD1 identical over 7 bases. CDR3 length: 15 residues. The germline V gene encodes CDR1 SGHTA and CDR2 FQGNSA. Trimming took 1 base from V and 1 from J; bases not matched to a gene: 3.

V and J are TRBV2 and TRBJ2-7; perhaps D is TRBD1 or TRBD2 (5 bases each). Germline lookup yields CDR1 SNHLY and CDR2 FYNNEI. The V end lost 7 bases, the J end lost 2 bases, and 12 bases lay between the germline ends. The CDR3 loop spans 13 amino acids. The CDR3 sequence: CASTSSGPYEQYF. For the CDR3, the DNA is TGTGCCAGCACCTCCTCGGGGCCCTACGAGCAGTACTTC.

This clone occurred once. This rearrangement joins TRBV21-1 to TRBJ2-7; the table's D call, TRBD2, has no DNA check behind it. TRBV21-1 is a listed pseudogene. CDR3 length: 15 residues. The CDR3: CASSNTNRWGDEQYF. The DNA of the CDR3 is TGTGCCAGCAGCAATACTAACAGGTGGGGGGACGAGCAGTACTTC.

The chain recombines TRBV9 with TRBJ1-4; D not certain. V was clipped by 1 base and J by 3 bases, with 10 bases between them. The CDR3 spans 15 residues. Germline V gene lookup returns CDR1 SGDLS and CDR2 YYNGEE. CDR3 loop: CASSVSSQPNEKLFF. The CDR3 DNA follows: TGTGCCAGCAGCGTATCCTCCCAGCCTAATGAAAAACTGTTTTTT.

In its sample, this clone was seen once. The chain links TRBV14 to TRBJ2-3, with a possible D match to TRBD1 (6 bases). Germline V gene sequence: CDR1 SGHDN, CDR2 FVKESK. Deletions cut 4 bases from V and 5 bases from J, with 10 bases between. The CDR3 runs 13 residues. The CDR3: CASSLTRGDTQYF. CDR3 bases: TGTGCCAGCAGCCTGACCAGGGGAGATACGCAGTATTTT.

The chain uses TRBV6-5 and TRBJ1-4, with 9 positions matching TRBD1. The CDR3 length is 13 residues. V lost 6 bases to trimming and J lost 7 bases; unmatched junction nucleotides: 3. Germline loops: CDR1 MNHEY, CDR2 SVGAGI. The CDR3 bases are TGTGCCAGCAGCCGGGACAGGGCTGAAAAACTGTTTTTT. Protein sequence: CASSRDRAEKLFF.

The CDR3 DNA follows: TGTGCCAGTAGCCCCAGGGGGCGAGGGGAGACCCAGTACTTC. Encoded protein: CASSPRGRGETQYF. The chain is built from TRBV19 and TRBJ2-5; 8 bases fit TRBD1. Germline V gives CDR1 LNHDA, CDR2 SQIVND (reference sequence). The CDR3 is 14 amino acids. Trimming took 6 bases from V and 5 from J; bases not matched to a gene: 8.

This chain's CDR3 is CASSSGTGTYNTIYF. The CDR3 bases are TGCGCCAGCAGCTCCGGGACAGGGACGTATAACACCATATATTTT. This sequence joins TRBV5-1 and TRBJ1-3, with 9 bases lining up with TRBD1. Germline CDR1 and CDR2: SGHRS and YFSETQ. CDR3 size: 15 residues. V lost 3 bases and J lost 7; bases outside the gene matches: 8.

The CDR3 DNA reads as TGTGCCAGCAGCTTAGACATCAAGACTGAAGCTTTCTTT. It codes for CASSLDIKTEAFF. This sequence joins TRBV7-9 and TRBJ1-1; D not resolved. The CDR3 is 13 residues long. Deletions cut 1 base from V and 5 bases from J, with 8 bases between. Germline CDR1 reads SEHNR; CDR2 reads FQNEAQ (reference sequence). Looking up the rest from reference TRBV7-9 and TRBJ1-1 gives the full variable domain: DTGVSQNPRHKITKRGQNVTFRCDPISEHNRLYWYRQTLGQGPEFLTYFQNEAQLEKSRLLSDRFSAERPKGSFSTLEIQRTEQGDSAMYLCASSLDIKTEAFFGQGTRLTVV.

This sequence joins TRBV19 and TRBJ2-5; possibly TRBD2 for D (6 bases). CDR3 size: 13 residues. Per the germline V gene, CDR1 is LNHDA and CDR2 is SQIVND (reference sequence). V lost 4 bases and J lost 5, with 11 bases in between. CDR3 nucleotides: TGTGCCAGTAGTACCGGACGGGGGGAGACCCAGTACTTC. This encodes CASSTGRGETQYF.

The genes are TRBV5-1 and TRBJ1-2; maybe TRBD1 (5 bases). This CDR3 is 15 amino acids long. Germline loops: CDR1 SGHRS, CDR2 YFSETQ. V lost 4 bases and J lost 4, with 17 bases in between. In DNA, the CDR3 is TGCGCCAGCAGCCCTGGGGGGGGGATTACCTATGGCTACACCTTC. It encodes CASSPGGGITYGYTF.

The V gene is TRBV27, the J gene TRBJ2-5; D is perhaps TRBD2 (6 bases). CDR3 length: 13 amino acids. Germline CDR1 reads MNHEY; CDR2 reads SMNVEV (reference sequence). V lost 6 bases and J 4 bases, leaving 12 bases between the germline ends. The CDR3 region is CASRASARETQYF. Here the CDR3 DNA reads TGTGCCAGCAGGGCTAGCGCTAGAGAGACCCAGTACTTC.

This rearrangement joins TRBV19 to TRBJ1-1; D is ambiguous. CDR1 and CDR2 (germline): LNHDA, SQIVND (reference sequence). The CDR3 totals 15 residues. Trimming removed 1 base from V and 0 bases from J, with 9 bases in between. The CDR3 sequence is CASSIGVPMNTEAFF. CDR3 nucleotides: TGTGCCAGTAGTATAGGAGTTCCCATGAACACTGAAGCTTTCTTT.

The chain is built from TRBV6-5 and TRBJ2-1, with D hard to call. This CDR3 is 12 amino acids long. The V gene's germline CDR1 is MNHEY and CDR2 SVGAGI. V was cut by 6 bases and J by 2 bases, with 5 bases left in between. The CDR3 loop reads CASSPTYNEQFF. CDR3 in DNA: TGTGCCAGCAGCCCAACCTACAATGAGCAGTTCTTC.

The CDR3 region has the DNA TGTGCCAGTAGTATTGGGGGAAGCACCGGGGAGCTGTTTTTT. It specifies CASSIGGSTGELFF. The chain links TRBV19 to TRBJ2-2; D is perhaps TRBD1 or TRBD2 (5 bases each). This CDR3 has 14 residues. Trimming removed 3 bases at V and 4 bases at J, with 9 bases between. Germline V CDR1 and CDR2: LNHDA, SQIVND (reference sequence). Drawing the rest from reference TRBV19 and TRBJ2-2, the complete variable domain is DGGITQSPKYLFRKEGQNVTLSCEQNLNHDAMYWYRQDPGQGLRLIYYSQIVNDFQKGDIAEGYSVSREKKESFPLTVTSAQKNPTAFYLCASSIGGSTGELFFGEGSRLTVL.

This chain joins TRBV10-3 and TRBJ2-3; TRBD1 agrees at 9 bases. Per germline, CDR1 ENHRY and CDR2 SYGVKD. The CDR3 is made up of 15 amino acids. V lost 4 bases and J lost 1; bases outside the gene matches: 3. CDR3 residues: CAISVRTGGTDTQYF. CDR3 nucleotides: TGTGCCATCAGTGTGAGGACAGGGGGCACAGATACGCAGTATTTT.

Regarding this clone: Distinct nucleotide sequences in the sample also encode this CDR3. This chain joins TRBV7-2 and TRBJ1-1; D call uncertain. Germline V CDR1 and CDR2: SGHTA, FQGNSA. V lost 0 bases, J lost 5 bases, and 7 bases lay in between. CDR3 length equals 13 residues. The DNA for the CDR3 is TGTGCCAGCAGCTTAGCGCGAGGGACTGAAGCTTTCTTT. Amino acids: CASSLARGTEAFF.

The chain uses TRBV5-4 and TRBJ2-1, with 8 bases that match TRBD1. Germline CDR1 reads SGHNT; CDR2 reads YYREEE (reference sequence). V lost 3 bases to trimming and J lost 4 bases; unmatched junction nucleotides: 6. The CDR3 loop spans 15 amino acids. The CDR3 DNA is TGTGCCAGCAGCTCGGGGACAGGAGGGTACAATGAGCAGTTCTTC. It translates to CASSSGTGGYNEQFF.

This chain joins TRBV11-2 and TRBJ2-5; D is perhaps TRBD1 (6 bases). CDR1 and CDR2 (germline): SGHAT, FQNNGV. V was trimmed by 6 bases and J by 5 bases, leaving 19 bases between them. The CDR3 extends over 15 amino acids. The CDR3 loop is CASRSMRRDRETQYF. CDR3 DNA: TGTGCCAGCAGGTCCATGCGGAGAGACAGGGAGACCCAGTACTTC.

This chain connects TRBV7-8 to TRBJ1-1, with 12 bases that match TRBD1. CDR3 length equals 17 residues. V trimming: 6 bases; J trimming: 7 bases; junction bases outside the gene matches: 15. The germline CDR1 and CDR2 sequences are SGHVS and FQNEAQ. The CDR3, as DNA: TGTGCCAGCAGTCTAGTCGGGACAGGGGGCGCCCAGGGTGAAGCTTTCTTT. Translation: CASSLVGTGGAQGEAFF.

V and J are TRBV7-2 and TRBJ1-6; D is unresolved. The CDR3 loop spans 13 amino acids. Trimming left V 5 bases short and J 6 bases short, with 8 bases between. Germline CDR1 reads SGHTA; CDR2 reads FQGNSA. Here the CDR3 DNA reads TGTGCCAGCAGCCCTCCTTCTAATTCACCCCTCCACTTT. This encodes CASSPPSNSPLHF.

The CDR3 sequence is CASSSSGAQNEQYF. The CDR3, as DNA: TGTGCCAGCAGCTCCAGCGGGGCGCAGAACGAGCAGTACTTC. V and J are TRBV13 and TRBJ2-7, with 7 bases identical to TRBD2. Germline-derived CDR1 and CDR2 are PRHDT and FYEKMQ (reference sequence). This CDR3 is built from 14 residues. V lost 4 bases and J lost 5; bases outside the gene matches: 8.

The J gene is TRBJ2-3, the V gene TRBV28, with D hard to call. Trimming took 2 bases from V and 2 from J, leaving 5 bases between them. The length of the CDR3 is 13 residues. Per the germline V gene, CDR1 is MDHEN and CDR2 is SYDVKM. CDR3 DNA sequence: TGTGCCAGCAGTTTAGGGCCCACAGATACGCAGTATTTT. Translating it yields CASSLGPTDTQYF.

V is TRBV10-3 and J is TRBJ1-5; D is undetermined. Trimming took off 2 bases at V and 0 bases at J, with 5 bases between the two ends. The CDR3 has 14 residues. CDR1 is ENHRY, CDR2 SYGVKD, per germline. CDR3 in DNA: TGTGCCATCAGTGAGGACCCTAGCAATCAGCCCCAGCATTTT. It yields the protein CAISEDPSNQPQHF.

The genes are TRBV30 and TRBJ1-2; D uncertain. Trimming stripped 5 bases from V and 8 bases from J, with 15 bases between. Germline CDR1 GTSNPN, CDR2 SVGIG (reference sequence). CDR3 length: 12 amino acids. The CDR3 coding sequence is TGTGCCTGGTCCCTGGAGCCTCAGGGCTACACCTTC. Amino acid sequence: CAWSLEPQGYTF.

The J gene is TRBJ2-7, the V gene TRBV24-1, with a tentative D call TRBD1 (6 bases). The CDR3 has 13 residues. Germline CDR1 reads KGHDR; CDR2 reads SFDVKD. Deletions cut 9 bases from V and 6 bases from J, with 17 bases between. The CDR3 nucleotides read TGTGCCACCCAGGGGTGGGCGGCGACCGAGCAGTACTTC. This sequence encodes CATQGWAATEQYF.